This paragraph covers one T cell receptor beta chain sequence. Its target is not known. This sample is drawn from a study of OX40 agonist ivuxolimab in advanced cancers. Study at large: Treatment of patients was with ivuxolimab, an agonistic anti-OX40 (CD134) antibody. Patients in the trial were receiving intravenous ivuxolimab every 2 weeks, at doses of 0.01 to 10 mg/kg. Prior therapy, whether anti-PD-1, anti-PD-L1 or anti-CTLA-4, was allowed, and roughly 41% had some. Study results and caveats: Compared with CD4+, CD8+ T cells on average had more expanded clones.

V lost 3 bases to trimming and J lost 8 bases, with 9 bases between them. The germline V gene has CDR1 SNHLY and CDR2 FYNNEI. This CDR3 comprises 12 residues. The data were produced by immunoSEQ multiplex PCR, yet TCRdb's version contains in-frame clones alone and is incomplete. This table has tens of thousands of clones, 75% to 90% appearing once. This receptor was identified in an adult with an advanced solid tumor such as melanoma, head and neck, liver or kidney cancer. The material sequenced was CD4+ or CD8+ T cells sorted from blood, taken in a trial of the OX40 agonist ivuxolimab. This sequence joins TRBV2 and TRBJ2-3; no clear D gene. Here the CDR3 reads CASSDSSATQYF. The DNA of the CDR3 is TGTGCCAGCAGTGACTCATCCGCTACGCAGTATTTT.